A selection of T cell receptor beta chains follows, all from one sample in a study of early stage breast cancer tumors. The repertoire was sequenced with immunoSEQ multiplex PCR; TCRdb's copy has only in-frame clones and lacks some. This sample has more than 55,000 clones; over 60% occur once, and the top ten carry around 3.7%. Sequenced material: blood. The receptors here all came from a person aged 25 to 39 with breast cancer. Both conserved end residues are trimmed from each CDR3. Each record gives: clone size, V gene, J gene, CDR3 protein. Only part of the rows carry a size: once, few, many, or a class if the clone is expanded.

-	TRBV10-2	TRBJ2-3	ASSRDRDLADTQY
-	TRBV10-3	TRBJ2-7	AISEGGDEQY
once	TRBV4-1	TRBJ1-3	ASSQVFADSGNTIY
-	TRBV2	TRBJ2-1	ASSSGRIVTNEQF
-	TRBV6-1	TRBJ1-1	ASQGVTVSEAF
-	TRBV5-6	TRBJ1-2	ASSPHTGWGNYGYT
-	TRBV5-1	TRBJ2-1	ASSSANEQF
-	TRBV7-8	TRBJ2-7	ASSLGWGQGALDEQY
-	TRBV7-3	TRBJ1-5	ASSLAAGQPQH
once	TRBV18	TRBJ1-2	ASSPLRYGYT
once	TRBV12-5	TRBJ2-3	ASGLVRDGETKTDTQY
-	TRBV30	TRBJ1-2	AWSVNQGSYT
-	TRBV5-4	TRBJ1-1	ASSSGQARSEAF
-	TRBV6-5	TRBJ1-5	ASSSPGGTSNQPQH
-	TRBV30	TRBJ2-4	AWSVLRTYGGRATKNIQY
-	TRBV29-1	TRBJ1-1	SDLGRANTEAF
-	TRBV19	TRBJ1-1	ASSTPRGGATEAF
-	TRBV11-2	TRBJ2-2	ASSFDSGTGSGELF
-	TRBV10-1	TRBJ2-1	ASGDRGRNEQF
-	TRBV4-2	TRBJ2-3	ASSPRLAGLGSKAQY
-	TRBV11-2	TRBJ2-7	ASSPSPGGYEQY
-	TRBV2	TRBJ2-1	ASRPQTRFWGNEQF
-	TRBV19	TRBJ2-7	ASSLRELFYEQY
-	TRBV5-1	TRBJ2-7	ASSSRRGRGLTYEQY
once	TRBV5-1	TRBJ2-5	ASSSNAGRQETQY
-	TRBV9	TRBJ2-5	ASSVGTSRKTQY
once	TRBV5-5	TRBJ2-3	ASSFGQGSGTDTQY
-	TRBV7-2	TRBJ1-1	ASSRRTVDNTEAF
-	TRBV10-1	TRBJ2-1	ASSEGLRSGRAGGEQF
-	TRBV29-1	TRBJ2-7	SVDVTGTATYEQY
-	TRBV7-9	TRBJ1-1	ASSSRTFNTEAF
-	TRBV7-3	TRBJ1-5	ASSLDSNQPQH